This TCR beta chain was identified in a study of early T cells in non-severe SARS-CoV-2 infection (dated by TCRdb to the early 2020s). For the study in its entirety: TCR sequencing used bulk RNA from unsorted whole blood, so alpha and beta chains could not be paired.

Set within a cohort of healthcare workers in London, UK, this nested case-control study involved weekly PCR testing of nasopharyngeal swabs along with blood sampling. Between 23 and 31 March 2020, the week of the UK lockdown, healthcare workers were enrolled and then followed up weekly for as long as 16 weeks. CDR1 is given as SGHTA and CDR2 as FQGTGA, both from the germline V gene. The cysteine opens and the phenylalanine closes a CDR3 of 14 amino acids. Here the CDR3 DNA is all that survives: 42 bases in frame from base 1. V is cut back by 6 bases and J by 5 bases, with 6 bases in the junction unmatched. General conclusions and limits of the study: VDJdb matching was skewed toward anti-spike CD8 responses, so virus-specific expansions were likely underestimated and private and CD4 specificities were missed.

The library was obtained by 5' RACE. The sequencer was a NextSeq 500. The TCR library protocol attached unique molecular identifiers to individual cDNA molecules to correct for sequencing error and PCR bias. Both TCR alpha and beta chains were sequenced, and tight co-correlation was observed between alpha and beta sequence abundances in each sample. In the original analysis: Decombinator V4 was used to perform V gene, J gene and CDR3 annotation of TCR sequences. Expanded TCRs were defined as changing significantly between any two time points under a Poisson model with p below 0.0001. TCR abundances were normalised to the total number of TCRs sequenced per sample and were expressed as counts per million. TRAV1-2 paired with TRAJ12, TRAJ20 or TRAJ33 defined MAIT TCRs, while TRAV10 paired with TRAJ18 defined iNKT TCRs. VDJdb, accessed on 1 November 2021, was searched for TCRs annotated for CMV, EBV and SARS-CoV-2, and TCRs annotated for more than one antigen were excluded. TCRdb reprocessed the public reads (quality trimming at Q25 with fastp, clone calling with MiXCR) and kept in-frame beta chains. Each record represents a unique CDR3 protein, reported with the most common genes and DNA among its rows. Here the V and J calls rest on TCRdb's processing, not on the authors' analysis. The sample includes roughly 65,000 distinct CDR3 sequences, with about a tenth observed a single time. Jointly, the top ten make up around 6.6% of the sample.

Many counts were recorded for this clonotype. The antigen it recognizes is unknown. There are no base qualities to consult, and no much larger clone falls within one base. The chain links TRBV7-3 with TRBJ2-2, with 7 junctional bases fitting TRBD1. Sequencing input: whole blood. This TCR derives from an adult who was a healthcare worker with PCR-confirmed SARS-CoV-2 infection or an uninfected control (not recorded which). The CDR3 protein is CASRRTGATGELFF. The nucleotide sequence reads TGTGCCAGCAGAAGGACAGGAGCTACCGGGGAGCTGTTTTTT.